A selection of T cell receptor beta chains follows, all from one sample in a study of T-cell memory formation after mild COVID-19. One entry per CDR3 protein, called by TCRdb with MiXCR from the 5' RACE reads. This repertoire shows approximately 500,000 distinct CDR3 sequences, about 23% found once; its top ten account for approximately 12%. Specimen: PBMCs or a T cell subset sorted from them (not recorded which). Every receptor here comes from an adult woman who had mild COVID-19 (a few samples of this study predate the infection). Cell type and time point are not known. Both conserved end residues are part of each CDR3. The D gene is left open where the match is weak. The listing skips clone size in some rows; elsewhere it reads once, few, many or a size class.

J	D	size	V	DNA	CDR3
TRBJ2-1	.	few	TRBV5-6	TGTGCCAGCAGCTTGGGGGCGCAGGGCCAAAAATATGAGCAGTTCTTC	CASSLGAQGQKYEQFF
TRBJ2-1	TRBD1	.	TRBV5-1	TGCGCCAGCAGCTTGGTCGTGGGACAGGGGTCCAATGAGCAGTTCTTC	CASSLVVGQGSNEQFF
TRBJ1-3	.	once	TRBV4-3	TGCGCCAGCAGCCAAGATAACACGCCATCTGGAAACACCATATATTTT	CASSQDNTPSGNTIYF
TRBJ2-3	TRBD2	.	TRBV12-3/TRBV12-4	TGTGCCAGCAGTTTCGGTGCGGGAGTAGATACGCAGTATTTT	CASSFGAGVDTQYF
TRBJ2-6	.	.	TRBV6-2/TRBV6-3	TGTGCCAGCAGACGCGGAGGTCCTGGGGCCAACGTCCTGACTTTC	CASRRGGPGANVLTF
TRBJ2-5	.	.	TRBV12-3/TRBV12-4	TGTGCCAGCACGCCGTGGGCAGGGACGGAGACCCAGTACTTC	CASTPWAGTETQYF
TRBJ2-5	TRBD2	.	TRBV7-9	TGTGCCAGCAGCTCTATCGGACTAGCGGTTCCCAAGGGGACCCAGTACTTC	CASSSIGLAVPKGTQYF
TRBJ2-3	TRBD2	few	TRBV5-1	TGCGCCAGCAGTACTAGCGGGGGAATGGAGGATACGCAGTATTTT	CASSTSGGMEDTQYF
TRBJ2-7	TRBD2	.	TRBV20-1	TGCAGTGCTAGAGCCCTGGGACGCAGCGGGGGGTCCTACGAGCAGTACTTC	CSARALGRSGGSYEQYF
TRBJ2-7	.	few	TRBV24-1	TGTGCCACCAGTGATTTGCGCAGCTACGAGCAGTACTTC	CATSDLRSYEQYF
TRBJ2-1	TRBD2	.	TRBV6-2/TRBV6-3	TGTGCCAGCAGTTACGTCACTAGCGGAGAGCAGTTCTTC	CASSYVTSGEQFF
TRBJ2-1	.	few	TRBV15	TGTGCCACCAGCGGTTGGTCTAAGGGGGTAAGGTCCTACAATGAGCAGTTCTTC	CATSGWSKGVRSYNEQFF
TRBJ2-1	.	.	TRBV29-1	TGCAGCGTTGTATGGGGGGGGCCCTACAATGAGCAGTTCTTC	CSVVWGGPYNEQFF
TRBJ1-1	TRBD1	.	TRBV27	TGTGCCAGCAGTTTCCTGGACAGGGGGCGGACTGAAGCTTTCTTT	CASSFLDRGRTEAFF
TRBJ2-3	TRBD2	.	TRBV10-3	TGTGCCATCAGTGGACGTCAACTAGCGGGAACTAGCACAGATACGCAGTATTTT	CAISGRQLAGTSTDTQYF
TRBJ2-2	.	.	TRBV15	TGTGCCACCAGCAGAGATGGGGGGTCCGGGGAGCTGTTTTTT	CATSRDGGSGELFF
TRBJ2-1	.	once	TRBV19	TGTGCCAGTGGGGGAGGGGGCGTTGAGCAGTTCTTC	CASGGGGVEQFF
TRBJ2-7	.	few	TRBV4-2	TGTGCCAGCAGCCAAGATCTCACGGCAGGGTCCTACGAGCAGTACTTC	CASSQDLTAGSYEQYF
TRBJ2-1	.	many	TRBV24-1	TGTGCCACCAGCAGCCCGAGGGAGCAGTTCTTC	CATSSPREQFF
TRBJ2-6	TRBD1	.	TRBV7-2	TGTGCCAGCAGCCGAGGGGGCAAAACTGGGGCCAACGTCCTGACTTTC	CASSRGGKTGANVLTF
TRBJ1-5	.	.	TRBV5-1	TGCGCCAGCAGTCCGGGGGAGACTAGCAATCAGCCCCAGCATTTT	CASSPGETSNQPQHF
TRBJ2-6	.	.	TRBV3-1	TGTGCCAGCAGCCATGGGGGGGCCAACGTCCTGACTTTC	CASSHGGANVLTF
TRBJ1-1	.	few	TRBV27	TGTGCCAGCAGGCGCGGACGGGTCACTGAAGCTTTCTTT	CASRRGRVTEAFF
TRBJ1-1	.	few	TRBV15	TGTGCCACCAGCAGAGGAGGGTGGAACACTGAAGCTTTCTTT	CATSRGGWNTEAFF